Detailed here is one TCR beta chain. The source of the sample is a study of T cells in localized non-small cell lung cancer. Generated by immunoSEQ multiplex PCR, the TCRdb table keeps only in-frame clones and is missing some. The profile shows about 41,000 clones, more than 70% of them singletons. The CDR3 is 12 residues long. CDR1 and CDR2 from the germline V gene are MNHEY and SMNVEV (reference sequence). The V and J ends lost 8 bases and 9 bases respectively, with 11 bases between them. Here the sequenced sample was peripheral blood, taken before any cancer treatment. The source of this sequence is a female donor at least 60 years old with stage I squamous cell lung carcinoma. The chain combines TRBV27 with TRBJ1-6; D is ambiguous. CDR3 residues: CASGSLSSPLHF. The CDR3 nucleotides read TGTGCCAGCGGATCCCTTAGTTCACCCCTCCACTTT.